This paragraph covers one TCR beta chain sequence. It lacks a known antigen. Per-base quality was not reported, and no clone a single base away is much larger than it. The time point label, read with the paper, signifies: about 28 days (+/-7) after the second vaccine dose. Because spike-specific TCR depth and breadth did not differ between the two schedules, AZD1222 recipients who got a second dose at roughly 4 weeks were pooled with those who got a second dose at roughly 12 weeks. Vaccinee samples came from UK trials COV001 and COV002, including a single-blind randomized controlled phase 2/3 trial of AZD1222 (ChAdOx1 nCoV-19) in healthy adults. For TCRbeta chain sequencing, PBMC samples were collected from trial participants at day 0 and at day 28 after the second dose. The cysteine opens and the phenylalanine closes a CDR3 of 13 amino acids. Only CDR3 DNA is held: 39 bases, read in frame from base 1. Reading the germline V gene (reference sequence) gives CDR1 LNHNV and CDR2 YYDKDF. Trimming takes 2 bases from V and 4 bases from J, and the germline ends sit 6 bases apart.

The CDR3 regions of human TCRbeta chains were analyzed by immunosequencing. Under the source paper's analysis protocol: TCRs in the repertoires were compared against a reference library of SARS-CoV-2-specific TCRs that had been generated with the MIRA antigen-specificity platform. Breadth meant the fraction of unique TCRs that were SARS-CoV-2-associated, whereas depth meant the fraction of total T cells that were SARS-CoV-2-associated. Using the MIRA data, every spike-specific TCR was mapped to the spike region that the TCR reacted to and assigned to either a CD4 or a CD8 class. Log10-transformed breadth and depth values were compared by one-way ANOVA with Sidak's multiple comparisons tests. Not all clones reach the TCRdb copy of this immuneACCESS table, which keeps in-frame sequences only. Checked studies attribute under half of the gap to unresolved V genes and leave the rest unexplained. V and J calls plus clone size are reproduced from that table; the DNA served to infer D and trimming. The sample profile shows 80,000 to 90,000 clones; approximately 90% of them were found once. The ten largest make up 5% to 5.5% of the sample.

These data are taken from a study of T cell responses to AZD1222 COVID-19 vaccine (dated by TCRdb to the early 2020s). Background for the entire study: A total of approximately 240 trial participants underwent TCR sequencing, of whom nearly 210 received two doses of AZD1222 and roughly 25 received two doses of the MenACWY control vaccine. Enrollment into the trials was organized by age into subgroups of 18-55, 56-69 and 70-plus years, and those subgroups contained approximately 160, 26 and 62 TCR-sequenced participants, respectively. The paper's findings and limits, for the study overall: Because no day 14 peak-response samples were available, the repertoires could be characterized only after the peak T cell response. A significant rise in spike-specific TCR breadth and depth was observed after two AZD1222 doses relative to day 0 and relative to MenACWY recipients. The whole spike protein was spanned by vaccine-associated CD4 TCRs, and dominant responses were seen in regions 160-218 and 743-854. Most participants were white British and females outnumbered males, and the authors suggested that clonal diversity may have been underestimated. Conclusions about previously exposed vaccinees are limited because only a handful of AZD1222 recipients were SARS-CoV-2 seropositive at baseline. Reportedly, close to half of the unique spike-specific TCRs recognized epitopes lying outside the regions that are mutated in the B.1.351 and B.1.1.7 variants. In the small 56-69-year group, the increase in depth fell short of significance, most likely because of low power.

This sequence originates from an adult who received the AZD1222 COVID-19 vaccine. The starting material was peripheral blood, obtained 28 days after the second AZD1222 dose. Recombination joined TRBV15 with TRBJ1-5; the D gene is possibly TRBD1, with 5 bases matching. The DNA sequence is given as TGTGCCACCAGCAGACAGGGTAATCAGCCCCAGCATTTT. Protein translation: CATSRQGNQPQHF.